The 17 T cell receptor beta chains below all came from one sample that was sequenced in a study of T-cell reconstitution after alpha-beta-depleted transplantation in children. Unique molecular identifiers were incorporated when the TCRbeta library was constructed. A single record per CDR3 protein comes from TCRdb applying MiXCR to the PCR reads. The sample includes fewer than 750,000 distinct CDR3 sequences, roughly 24% of them seen just once. The input for sequencing was PBMCs, mostly from graft donor cells, taken 360 days after TCRalphabeta/CD19-depleted stem cell transplant. The receptors come from a boy younger than two who had a stem cell transplant for acute myeloid leukemia, so the T cells may come from the graft donor.

This clonotype was detected only a few times. The chain has TRBV7-2 and TRBJ2-2, with 7 positions matching TRBD1. V lost 3 bases and J lost 6; bases outside the gene matches: 7. CDR3 length equals 15 residues. Germline V gene lookup returns CDR1 SGHTA and CDR2 FQGNSA. The DNA of the CDR3 is TGTGCCAGCAGCTTCAGAAAGGGGGCAGCCGGGGAGCTGTTTTTT. This gives the protein CASSFRKGAAGELFF.

Many counts were recorded for this clonotype. The chain is built from TRBV7-3 and TRBJ2-3; TRBD2 matches at 9 bases. The CDR3 contains 16 residues. In germline, CDR1 is SGHTA, CDR2 FQGTGA. Unmatched junction bases numbered 7, after V lost 1 base and J lost 5 bases. Written as DNA, the CDR3 is TGTGCCAGCAGCTTAAACGGCGGGGGGGACTTAGATACGCAGTATTTT. Its translation: CASSLNGGGDLDTQYF.

The table lists this clonotype with a few counts. The rearrangement links TRBV2 to TRBJ1-5, with D uncertain. This CDR3 has 15 amino acids. V was pared by 6 bases and J by 4 bases, with 16 bases between. Germline CDR1 is SNHLY and CDR2 is FYNNEI. CDR3 DNA sequence: TGTGCCAGCAGGGACCCTAGGCAAGGGAATCAGCCCCAGCATTTT. Encoded protein: CASRDPRQGNQPQHF.

This chain uses TRBV7-9 with TRBJ2-2; tentatively, D is TRBD2 (6 bases). From germline, CDR1 is SEHNR and CDR2 FQNEAQ (reference sequence). Trimming took off 5 bases at V and 3 bases at J, with 10 bases between the two ends. The CDR3 runs 14 residues. The CDR3 reads CASSPRRDTGELFF. In DNA, the CDR3 is TGTGCCAGCAGCCCTCGGAGGGACACCGGGGAGCTGTTTTTT.

V gene TRBV15 combines with J gene TRBJ2-5; D is ambiguous. CDR3 length: 13 residues. Trimming took 0 bases from V and 3 from J, leaving 5 bases between them. Germline-derived CDR1 and CDR2 are LNHNV and YYDKDF (reference sequence). Here the CDR3 DNA reads TGTGCCACCAGCAGAGATCTGAAAGAGACCCAGTACTTC. Its translation is CATSRDLKETQYF. Variable domain in full (rest from reference TRBV15 and TRBJ2-5): DAMVIQNPRYQVTQFGKPVTLSCSQTLNHNVMYWYQQKSSQAPKLLFHYYDKDFNNEADTPDNFQSRRPNTSFCFLDIRSPGLGDTAMYLCATSRDLKETQYFGPGTRLLVL.

DNA for the CDR3: TGTGCCAGCAGCCTTGTTGGAGGCGGACTCCAAGAGACCCAGTACTTC. This encodes CASSLVGGGLQETQYF. The chain combines TRBV7-2 with TRBJ2-5, with a weak D call TRBD2 (5 bases). Germline V CDR1 and CDR2: SGHTA, FQGNSA. There are 16 residues in the CDR3. The V end lost 5 bases, the J end lost 1 base, and 17 bases lay between the germline ends.

The table lists this clonotype with a few counts. The gene calls are TRBV29-1 and TRBJ1-1; D remains unclear. Germline CDR1 reads SQVTM; CDR2 reads ANQGSEA. The CDR3 runs 11 residues. V lost 7 bases and J lost 0, with 6 bases in between. In DNA form, the CDR3 reads TGCAGCGGAGGTCTGAACACTGAAGCTTTCTTT. Translated: CSGGLNTEAFF. The full variable domain, rest sourced from reference TRBV29-1 and TRBJ1-1, is SAVISQKPSRDICQRGTSLTIQCQVDSQVTMMFWYRQQPGQSLTLIATANQGSEATYESGFVIDKFPISRPNLTFSTLTVSNMSPEDSSIYLCSGGLNTEAFFGQGTRLTVV.

A few counts support this clonotype. The chain links TRBV2 to TRBJ2-7, with TRBD1 matching over 8 bases. The trim removed 1 base at V and 5 bases at J, leaving 1 base unmatched. Germline V gene sequence: CDR1 SNHLY, CDR2 FYNNEI. The CDR3 sequence is 13 residues long. Here the CDR3 reads CASSEEQGDEQYV. The DNA of the CDR3 is TGTGCCAGCAGTGAAGAACAGGGGGACGAGCAGTACGTC.

The genes are TRBV10-3 and TRBJ2-1; 7 bases map to TRBD1. Germline V gene data show CDR1 as ENHRY and CDR2 as SYGVKD. The CDR3 runs to 14 residues. After removal of 6 bases from V and 4 bases from J, the junction contained 6 bases not matched to a gene. The CDR3 nucleotides read TGTGCCATCAGCGTAGCAGGGGGTTACAATGAGCAGTTCTTC. It yields the protein CAISVAGGYNEQFF.

This chain links TRBV7-2 with TRBJ2-3, with a tentative D call TRBD2 (6 bases). The CDR3 is made up of 14 amino acids. The germline gives CDR1 SGHTA, CDR2 FQGNSA. Trimming pared 4 bases from V and 5 bases from J, leaving 13 bases between. Here the CDR3 DNA reads TGTGCCAGCAGCTACCAGCGGGCGGAAGATACGCAGTATTTT. It is translated as CASSYQRAEDTQYF.

The chain links TRBV15 to TRBJ2-7; D possibly uses TRBD1 or TRBD2 (5 bases each). From germline, CDR1 is LNHNV and CDR2 YYDKDF (reference sequence). This CDR3 is built from 18 residues. V dropped 1 base and J dropped 1 base, with 20 bases sitting between them. CDR3 nucleotide sequence: TGTGCCACCAGCAGAGCATCGATTAGGGAGACAGTATCCTACGAGCAGTACTTC. Translated, it gives CATSRASIRETVSYEQYF.

This clonotype was counted between two and nine times. This sequence joins TRBV6-2 or TRBV6-3 and TRBJ2-1; D ambiguous. Germline V gene lookup returns CDR1 MNHEY and CDR2 SVGEGT. The CDR3 totals 13 residues. The V gene lost 1 base and the J gene lost 5 bases, with 6 bases spanning the gap. The DNA for the CDR3 is TGTGCCAGCAGTTACTGGGTTAACAATGAGCAGTTCTTC. It encodes CASSYWVNNEQFF.

This clonotype was seen many times. The genes are TRBV5-1 and TRBJ2-6, with D hard to call. There are 13 residues in the CDR3. V was cut by 4 bases and J by 3 bases, with 5 bases left in between. Germline V gene sequence: CDR1 SGHRS, CDR2 YFSETQ. CDR3 nucleotides: TGCGCCAGCAGCGTCGGTGGGGCCAACGTCCTGACTTTC. This translates into CASSVGGANVLTF.

The rearrangement uses TRBV4-1 and TRBJ2-3; D perhaps matches TRBD1 (6 bases). The CDR3 sequence is 15 residues long. The germline CDR1 and CDR2 sequences are MGHRA and YSYEKL. Trimming took 1 base from V and 2 from J, leaving 10 bases between them. The CDR3: CASSQAGGTTDTQYF. Here the CDR3 DNA reads TGCGCCAGCAGCCAAGCTGGGGGCACCACAGATACGCAGTATTTT.

This clonotype was observed at least ten times. The gene calls are TRBV6-1 and TRBJ2-1, with TRBD2 as a possible D gene (7 bases). Trimming removed 7 bases from V and 8 bases from J, with 18 bases in between. Germline CDR1 and CDR2: MNHNS and SASEGT. CDR3 size: 14 residues. CDR3 region: CASKVGGEGDEQFF. As DNA, the CDR3 is TGTGCCAGCAAAGTAGGCGGGGAGGGGGATGAGCAGTTCTTC.

This clonotype was seen repeatedly, ten times or more. V is TRBV20-1 and J is TRBJ2-4, with 11 bases aligning to TRBD1. The ends lost 3 bases at V and 8 bases at J; junction bases unmatched: 3. This CDR3 has 13 amino acids. Germline-derived CDR1 and CDR2 are DFQATT and SNEGSKA (reference sequence). Written as DNA, the CDR3 is TGCAGTGCTAGCCTGGGACAGGGGGACATTCAGTACTTC. This encodes CSASLGQGDIQYF.

This clonotype came up a few times. This chain links TRBV4-3 with TRBJ1-3; D might be TRBD1 (5 bases). Between the trimmed V and J ends, which lost 4 bases and 4 bases, there was a span of 14 bases. CDR1 and CDR2 from the germline V gene are LGHNA and YSLEER. This CDR3 spans 15 amino acids. The CDR3 region has the DNA TGCGCCAGCAGCCCCTCGGGCCAGGGAGGAAACACCATATATTTT. It encodes CASSPSGQGGNTIYF.